The T cell receptor beta chain described here comes from a study of blood T cell repertoires in COVID-19. In the original processing: Amplified reference gene primers provided the basis for estimating nucleated cell counts. Only in-frame clones appear in the TCRdb table, and some are missing; sequencing was by immunoSEQ multiplex PCR. V and J calls and clone size follow that table, whereas D and trimming were derived from the DNA. Altogether about 380,000 clones are present, roughly 85% being singletons, with the ten largest covering roughly 3.4%. The CDR3 is made up of 16 amino acids. Germline values: CDR1 GTSNPN, CDR2 SVGIG (reference sequence). Trimming at V came to 2 bases and at J to 4 bases, leaving 10 bases not matched to a gene.

The chain recombines TRBV30 with TRBJ2-3, with TRBD1 identical over 9 bases. The specimen was peripheral blood. The source of this sequence is a woman in her late teens or twenties with acute or convalescent COVID-19. In nucleotides, the CDR3 is TGTGCCTGGAGTTCTCCGGGACAGGGATGGGCAGATACGCAGTATTTT. The encoded protein is CAWSSPGQGWADTQYF.